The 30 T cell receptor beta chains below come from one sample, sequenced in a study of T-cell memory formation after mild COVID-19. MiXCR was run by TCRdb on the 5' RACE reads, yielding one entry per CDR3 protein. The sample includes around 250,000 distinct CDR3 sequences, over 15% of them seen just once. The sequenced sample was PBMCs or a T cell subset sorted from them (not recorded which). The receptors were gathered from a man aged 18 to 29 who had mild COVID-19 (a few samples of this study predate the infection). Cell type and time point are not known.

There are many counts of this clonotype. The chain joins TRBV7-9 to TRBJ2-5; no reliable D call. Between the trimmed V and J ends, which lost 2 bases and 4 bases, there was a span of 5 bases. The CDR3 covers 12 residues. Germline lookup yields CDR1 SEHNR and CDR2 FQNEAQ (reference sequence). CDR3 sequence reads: CASSLSRETQYF. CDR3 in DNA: TGTGCCAGCAGCTTATCGAGAGAGACCCAGTACTTC.

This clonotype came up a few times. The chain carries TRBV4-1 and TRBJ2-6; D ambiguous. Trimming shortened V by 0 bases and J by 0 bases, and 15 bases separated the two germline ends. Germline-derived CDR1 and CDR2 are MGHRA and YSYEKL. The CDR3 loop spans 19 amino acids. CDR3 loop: CASSQDSVSTRSGANVLTF. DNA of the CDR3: TGCGCCAGCAGCCAAGATTCAGTTTCAACGCGCTCTGGGGCCAACGTCCTGACTTTC.

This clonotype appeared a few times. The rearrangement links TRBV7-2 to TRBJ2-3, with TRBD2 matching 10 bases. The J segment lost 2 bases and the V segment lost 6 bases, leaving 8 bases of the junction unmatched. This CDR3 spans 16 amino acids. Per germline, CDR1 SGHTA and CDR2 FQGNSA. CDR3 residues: CASRYNLAGATDTQYF. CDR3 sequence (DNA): TGTGCCAGCAGATATAACCTAGCGGGGGCCACAGATACGCAGTATTTT.

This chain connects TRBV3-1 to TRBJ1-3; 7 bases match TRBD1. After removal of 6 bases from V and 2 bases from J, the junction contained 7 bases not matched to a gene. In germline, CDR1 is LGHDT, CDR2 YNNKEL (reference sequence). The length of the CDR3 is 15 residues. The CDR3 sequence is CASSQTGHAGNTIYF. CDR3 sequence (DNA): TGTGCCAGCAGTCAGACAGGGCATGCTGGAAACACCATATATTTT.

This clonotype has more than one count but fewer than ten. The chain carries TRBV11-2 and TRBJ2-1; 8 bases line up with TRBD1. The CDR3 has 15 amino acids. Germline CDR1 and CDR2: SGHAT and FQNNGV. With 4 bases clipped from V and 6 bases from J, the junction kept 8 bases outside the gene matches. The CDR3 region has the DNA TGTGCCAGCAGCTCCAGACAGGGGAGTCGCAATGAGCAGTTCTTC. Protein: CASSSRQGSRNEQFF. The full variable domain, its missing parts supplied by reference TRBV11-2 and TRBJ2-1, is EAGVAQSPRYKIIEKRQSVAFWCNPISGHATLYWYQQILGQGPKLLIQFQNNGVVDDSQLPKDRFSAERLKGVDSTLKIQPAKLEDSAVYLCASSSRQGSRNEQFFGPGTRLTVL.

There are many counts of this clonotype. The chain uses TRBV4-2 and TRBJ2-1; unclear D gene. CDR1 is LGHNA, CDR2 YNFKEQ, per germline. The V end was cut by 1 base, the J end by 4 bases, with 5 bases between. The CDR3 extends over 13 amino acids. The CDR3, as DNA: TGTGCCAGCAGCCAAGCAAAGTACAATGAGCAGTTCTTC. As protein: CASSQAKYNEQFF.

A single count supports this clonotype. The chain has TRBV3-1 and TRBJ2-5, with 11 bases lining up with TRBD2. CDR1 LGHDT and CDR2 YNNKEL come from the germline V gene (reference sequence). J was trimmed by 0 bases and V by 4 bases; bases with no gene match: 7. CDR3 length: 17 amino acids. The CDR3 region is CASSPNRLAGYQETQYF. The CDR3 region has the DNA TGTGCCAGCAGCCCCAATCGACTAGCGGGGTACCAAGAGACCCAGTACTTC.

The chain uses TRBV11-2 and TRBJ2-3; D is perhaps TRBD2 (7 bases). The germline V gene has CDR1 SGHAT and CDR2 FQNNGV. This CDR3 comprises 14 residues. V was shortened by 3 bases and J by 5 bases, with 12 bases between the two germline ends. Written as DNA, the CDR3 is TGTGCCAGCAGCTTGGCGGGGGCCGAAGATACGCAGTATTTT. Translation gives CASSLAGAEDTQYF.

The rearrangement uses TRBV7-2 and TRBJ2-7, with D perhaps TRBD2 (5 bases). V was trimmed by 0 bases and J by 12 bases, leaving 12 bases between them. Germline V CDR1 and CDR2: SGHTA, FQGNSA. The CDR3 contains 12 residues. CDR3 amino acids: CASSLAGSGLYF. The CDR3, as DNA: TGTGCCAGCAGCTTAGCGGGATCAGGACTGTACTTC.

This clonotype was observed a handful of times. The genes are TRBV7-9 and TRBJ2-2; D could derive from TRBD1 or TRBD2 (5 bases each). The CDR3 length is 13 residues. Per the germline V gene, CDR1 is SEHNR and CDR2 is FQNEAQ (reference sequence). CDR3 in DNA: TGTGGATCGGAAGGGGCGGGCACCGGGGAGCTGTTTTTT. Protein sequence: CGSEGAGTGELFF.

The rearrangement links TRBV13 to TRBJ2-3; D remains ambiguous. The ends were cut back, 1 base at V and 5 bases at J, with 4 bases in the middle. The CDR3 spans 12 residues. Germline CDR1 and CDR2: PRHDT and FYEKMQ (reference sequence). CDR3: CASSLVRDTQYF. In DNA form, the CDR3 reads TGTGCCAGCAGCTTAGTTAGAGATACGCAGTATTTT.

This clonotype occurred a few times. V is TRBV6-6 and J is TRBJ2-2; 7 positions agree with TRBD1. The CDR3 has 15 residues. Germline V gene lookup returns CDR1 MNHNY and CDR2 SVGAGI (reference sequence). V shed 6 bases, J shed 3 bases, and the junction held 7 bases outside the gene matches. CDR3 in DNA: TGTGCCAGCAGGGCCGGGACAGCCTACACCGGGGAGCTGTTTTTT. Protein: CASRAGTAYTGELFF.

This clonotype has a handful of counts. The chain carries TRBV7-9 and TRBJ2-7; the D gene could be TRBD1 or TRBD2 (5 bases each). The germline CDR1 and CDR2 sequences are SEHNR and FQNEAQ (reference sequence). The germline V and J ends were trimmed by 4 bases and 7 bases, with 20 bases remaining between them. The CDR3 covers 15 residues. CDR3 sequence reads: CASSSPEGPWEEQYV. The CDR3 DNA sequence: TGTGCCAGCAGCTCCCCAGAGGGGCCTTGGGAGGAGCAGTACGTC.

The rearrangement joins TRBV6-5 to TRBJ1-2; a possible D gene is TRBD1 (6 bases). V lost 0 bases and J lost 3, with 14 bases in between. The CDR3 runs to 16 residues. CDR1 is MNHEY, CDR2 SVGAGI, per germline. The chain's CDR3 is CASSYSGRGPDYGYTF. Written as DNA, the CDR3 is TGTGCCAGCAGTTACTCAGGCAGGGGCCCTGACTATGGCTACACCTTC.

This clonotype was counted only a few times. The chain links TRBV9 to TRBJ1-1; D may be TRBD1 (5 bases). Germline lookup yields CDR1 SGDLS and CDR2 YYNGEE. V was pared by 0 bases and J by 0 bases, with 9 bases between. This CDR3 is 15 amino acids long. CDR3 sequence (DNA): TGTGCCAGCAGCGTAGACATAGGGGTGAACACTGAAGCTTTCTTT. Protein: CASSVDIGVNTEAFF.

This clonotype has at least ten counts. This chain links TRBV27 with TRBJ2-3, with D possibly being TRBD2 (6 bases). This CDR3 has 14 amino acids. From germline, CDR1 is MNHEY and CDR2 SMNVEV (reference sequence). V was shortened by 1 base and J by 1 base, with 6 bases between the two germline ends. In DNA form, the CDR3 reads TGTGCCAGCAGTTTATGGGAGGGCACAGATACGCAGTATTTT. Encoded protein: CASSLWEGTDTQYF.

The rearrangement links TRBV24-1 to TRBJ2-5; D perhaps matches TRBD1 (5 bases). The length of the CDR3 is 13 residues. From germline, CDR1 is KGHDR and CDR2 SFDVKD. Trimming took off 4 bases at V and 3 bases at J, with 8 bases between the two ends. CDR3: CATSEDSKETQYF. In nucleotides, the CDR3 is TGTGCCACCAGTGAAGACAGCAAAGAGACCCAGTACTTC.

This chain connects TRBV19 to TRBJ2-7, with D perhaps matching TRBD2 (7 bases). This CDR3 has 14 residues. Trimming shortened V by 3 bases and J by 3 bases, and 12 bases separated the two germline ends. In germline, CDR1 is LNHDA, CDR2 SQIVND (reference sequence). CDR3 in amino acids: CASSIGGLDYEQYF. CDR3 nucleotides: TGTGCCAGTAGTATCGGGGGGCTCGACTACGAGCAGTACTTC.

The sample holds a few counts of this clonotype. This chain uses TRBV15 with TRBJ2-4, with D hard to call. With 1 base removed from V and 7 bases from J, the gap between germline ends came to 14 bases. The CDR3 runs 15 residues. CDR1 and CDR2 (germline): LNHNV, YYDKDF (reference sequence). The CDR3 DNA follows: TGTGCCACCAGCAGAGCCCCGACTGAGTTTAACATTCAGTACTTC. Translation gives CATSRAPTEFNIQYF. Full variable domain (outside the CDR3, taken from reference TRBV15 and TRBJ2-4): DAMVIQNPRYQVTQFGKPVTLSCSQTLNHNVMYWYQQKSSQAPKLLFHYYDKDFNNEADTPDNFQSRRPNTSFCFLDIRSPGLGDTAMYLCATSRAPTEFNIQYFGAGTRLSVL.

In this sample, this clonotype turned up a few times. The CDR3 nucleotides read TGTGCCAGCAGCCAAGGTTTAGGGACTACCCGGGGTGAAGCTTTCTTT. Encoded protein: CASSQGLGTTRGEAFF. The chain joins TRBV14 to TRBJ1-1, with D maybe TRBD1 (5 bases). Trimming took off 1 base at V and 7 bases at J, with 19 bases between the two ends. This CDR3 comprises 16 residues. CDR1 is SGHDN, CDR2 FVKESK, per germline.

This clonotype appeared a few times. CDR3 sequence reads: CASSLAAADRGYEQYV. The CDR3, as DNA: TGCGCCAGCAGCTTGGCCGCAGCGGACAGGGGCTACGAGCAGTACGTC. The chain couples TRBV5-1 to TRBJ2-7; 9 bases agree with TRBD1. This CDR3 is built from 16 residues. Trimming cost V 0 bases and J 3 bases; bases outside gene matches: 7. Germline-derived CDR1 and CDR2 are SGHRS and YFSETQ.

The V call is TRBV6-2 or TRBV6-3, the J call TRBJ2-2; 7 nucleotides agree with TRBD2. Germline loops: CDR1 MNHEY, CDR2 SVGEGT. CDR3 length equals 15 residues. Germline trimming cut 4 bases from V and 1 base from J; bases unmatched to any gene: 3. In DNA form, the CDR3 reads TGTGCCAGCAGTTCCGGGACTAAGAACACCGGGGAGCTGTTTTTT. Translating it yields CASSSGTKNTGELFF.

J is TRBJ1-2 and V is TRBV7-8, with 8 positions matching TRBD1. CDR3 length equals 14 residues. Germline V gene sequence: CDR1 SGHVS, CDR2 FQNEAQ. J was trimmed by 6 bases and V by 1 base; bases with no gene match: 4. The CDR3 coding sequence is TGTGCCAGCAGCTTAGAAGTGACAGGGGATGGCTACACCTTC. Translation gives CASSLEVTGDGYTF. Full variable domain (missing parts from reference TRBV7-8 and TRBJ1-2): GAGVSQSPRYKVAKRGQDVALRCDPISGHVSLFWYQQALGQGPEFLTYFQNEAQLDKSGLPSDRFFAERPEGSVSTLKIQRTQQEDSAVYLCASSLEVTGDGYTFGSGTRLTVV.

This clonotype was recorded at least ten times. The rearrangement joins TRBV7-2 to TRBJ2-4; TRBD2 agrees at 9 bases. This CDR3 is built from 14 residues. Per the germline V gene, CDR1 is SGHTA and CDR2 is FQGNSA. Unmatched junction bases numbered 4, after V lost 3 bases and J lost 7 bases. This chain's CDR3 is CASSFGGGGNIQYF. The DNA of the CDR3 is TGTGCCAGCAGCTTCGGCGGGGGGGGGAACATTCAGTACTTC.

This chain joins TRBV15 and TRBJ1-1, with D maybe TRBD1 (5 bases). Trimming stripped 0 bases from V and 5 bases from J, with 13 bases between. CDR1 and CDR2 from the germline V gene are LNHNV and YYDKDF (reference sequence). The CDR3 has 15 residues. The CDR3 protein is CATSRDWGLGTEAFF. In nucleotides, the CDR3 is TGTGCCACCAGCAGAGATTGGGGCCTCGGGACTGAAGCTTTCTTT.

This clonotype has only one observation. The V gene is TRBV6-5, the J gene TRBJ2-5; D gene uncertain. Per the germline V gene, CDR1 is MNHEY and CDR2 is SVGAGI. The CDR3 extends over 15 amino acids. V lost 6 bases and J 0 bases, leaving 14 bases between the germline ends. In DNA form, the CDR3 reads TGTGCCAGCAGAGCTGGGCTAGGAAACCAAGAGACCCAGTACTTC. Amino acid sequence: CASRAGLGNQETQYF.

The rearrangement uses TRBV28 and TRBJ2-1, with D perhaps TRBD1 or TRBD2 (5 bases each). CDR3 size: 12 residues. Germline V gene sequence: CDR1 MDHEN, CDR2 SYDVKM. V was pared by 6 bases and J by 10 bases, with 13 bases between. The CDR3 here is CASSYAGTEQFF. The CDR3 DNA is TGTGCCAGCAGCTACGCCGGGACGGAGCAGTTCTTC.

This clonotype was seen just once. The CDR3 reads CSVELSGGFNTGELFF. The CDR3 DNA sequence: TGCAGCGTTGAGCTAAGCGGGGGGTTTAACACCGGGGAGCTGTTTTTT. This chain joins TRBV29-1 and TRBJ2-2; 9 positions match TRBD2. Germline CDR1 reads SQVTM; CDR2 reads ANQGSEA. V gave up 3 bases and J gave up 2 bases; unmatched junction bases: 7. The CDR3 runs to 16 residues.

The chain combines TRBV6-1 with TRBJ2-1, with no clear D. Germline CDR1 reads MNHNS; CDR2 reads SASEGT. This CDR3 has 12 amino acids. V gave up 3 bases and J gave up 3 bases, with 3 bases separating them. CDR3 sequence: CASSDSYNEQFF. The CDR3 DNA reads TGTGCCAGCAGTGACAGCTACAATGAGCAGTTCTTC.

CDR3 bases: TGCGCCAGCAGCCCCAACAGACTTACTCTGGAAGGGGCTGGAAACACCATATATTTT. This encodes CASSPNRLTLEGAGNTIYF. This rearrangement joins TRBV5-1 to TRBJ1-3; tentative D call: TRBD1 (5 bases). Germline V gene data show CDR1 as SGHRS and CDR2 as YFSETQ. The ends were cut back, 4 bases at V and 2 bases at J, with 25 bases in the middle. The CDR3 extends over 19 amino acids.